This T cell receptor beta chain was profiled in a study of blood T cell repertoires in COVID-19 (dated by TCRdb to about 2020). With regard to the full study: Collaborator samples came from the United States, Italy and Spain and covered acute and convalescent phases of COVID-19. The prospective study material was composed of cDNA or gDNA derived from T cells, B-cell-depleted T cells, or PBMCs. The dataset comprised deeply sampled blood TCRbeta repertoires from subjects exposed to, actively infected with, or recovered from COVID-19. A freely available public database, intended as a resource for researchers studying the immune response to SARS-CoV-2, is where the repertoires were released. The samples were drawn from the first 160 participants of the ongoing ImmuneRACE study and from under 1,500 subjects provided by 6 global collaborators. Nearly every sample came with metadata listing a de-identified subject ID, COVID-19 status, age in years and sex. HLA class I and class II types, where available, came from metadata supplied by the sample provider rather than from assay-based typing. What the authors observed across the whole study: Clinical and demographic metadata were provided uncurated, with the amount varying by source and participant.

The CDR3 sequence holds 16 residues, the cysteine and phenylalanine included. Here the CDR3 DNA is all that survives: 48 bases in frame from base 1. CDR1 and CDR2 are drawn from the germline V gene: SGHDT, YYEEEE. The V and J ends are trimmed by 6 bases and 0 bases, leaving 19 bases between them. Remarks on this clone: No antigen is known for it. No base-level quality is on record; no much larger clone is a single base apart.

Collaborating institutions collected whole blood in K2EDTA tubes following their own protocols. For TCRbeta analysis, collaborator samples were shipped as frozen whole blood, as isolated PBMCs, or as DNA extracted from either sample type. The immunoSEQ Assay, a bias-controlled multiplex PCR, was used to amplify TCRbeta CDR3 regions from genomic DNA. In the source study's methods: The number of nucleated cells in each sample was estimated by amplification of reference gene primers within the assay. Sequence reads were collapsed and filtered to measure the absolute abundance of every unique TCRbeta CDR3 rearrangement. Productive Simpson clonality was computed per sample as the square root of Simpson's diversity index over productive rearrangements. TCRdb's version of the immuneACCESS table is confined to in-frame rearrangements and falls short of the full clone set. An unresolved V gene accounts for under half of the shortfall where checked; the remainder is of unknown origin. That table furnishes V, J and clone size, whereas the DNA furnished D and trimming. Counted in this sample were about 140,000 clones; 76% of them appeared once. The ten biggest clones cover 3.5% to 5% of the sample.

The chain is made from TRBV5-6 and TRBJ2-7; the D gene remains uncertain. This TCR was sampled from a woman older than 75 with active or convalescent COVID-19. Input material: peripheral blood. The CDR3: CASTPTPAAYSYEQYF. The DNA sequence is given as TGTGCCAGCACCCCAACCCCCGCGGCCTACTCCTACGAGCAGTACTTC.